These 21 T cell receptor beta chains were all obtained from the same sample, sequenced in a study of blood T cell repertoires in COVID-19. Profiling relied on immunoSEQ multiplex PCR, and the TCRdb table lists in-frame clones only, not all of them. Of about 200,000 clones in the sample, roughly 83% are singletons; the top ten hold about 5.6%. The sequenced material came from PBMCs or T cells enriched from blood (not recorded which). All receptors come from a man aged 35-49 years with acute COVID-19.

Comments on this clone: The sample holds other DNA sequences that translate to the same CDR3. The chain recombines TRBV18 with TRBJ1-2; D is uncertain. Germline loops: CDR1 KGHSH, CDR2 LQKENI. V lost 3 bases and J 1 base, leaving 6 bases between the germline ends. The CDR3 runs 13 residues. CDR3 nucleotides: TGTGCCAGCTCACCCGGGGATAACTATGGCTACACCTTC. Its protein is CASSPGDNYGYTF.

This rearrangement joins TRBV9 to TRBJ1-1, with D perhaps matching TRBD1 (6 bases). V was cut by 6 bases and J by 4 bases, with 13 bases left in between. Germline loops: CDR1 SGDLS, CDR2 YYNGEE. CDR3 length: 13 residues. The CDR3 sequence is CASTGQGGTEAFF. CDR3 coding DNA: TGTGCCAGCACCGGACAAGGGGGCACTGAAGCTTTCTTT.

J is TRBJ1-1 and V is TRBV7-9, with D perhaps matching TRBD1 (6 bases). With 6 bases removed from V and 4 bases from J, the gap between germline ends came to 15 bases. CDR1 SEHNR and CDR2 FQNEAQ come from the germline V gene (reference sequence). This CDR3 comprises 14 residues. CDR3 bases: TGTGCCAGCAGTTTACAGGGATCAGCCACTGAAGCTTTCTTT. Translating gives CASSLQGSATEAFF.

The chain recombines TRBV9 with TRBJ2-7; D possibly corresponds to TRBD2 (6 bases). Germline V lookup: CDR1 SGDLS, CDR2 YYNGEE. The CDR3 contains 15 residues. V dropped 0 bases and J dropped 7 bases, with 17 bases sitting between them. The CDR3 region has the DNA TGTGCCAGCAGCGTAGGCCCGCCGGGAGCCAGGGAGCAGTACTTC. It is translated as CASSVGPPGAREQYF.

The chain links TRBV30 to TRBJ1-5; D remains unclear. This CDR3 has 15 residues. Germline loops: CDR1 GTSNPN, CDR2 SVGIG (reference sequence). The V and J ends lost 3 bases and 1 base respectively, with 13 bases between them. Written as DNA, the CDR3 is TGTGCCTGGAGGAAGGGAGGCTTCAGCAATCAGCCCCAGCATTTT. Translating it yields CAWRKGGFSNQPQHF.

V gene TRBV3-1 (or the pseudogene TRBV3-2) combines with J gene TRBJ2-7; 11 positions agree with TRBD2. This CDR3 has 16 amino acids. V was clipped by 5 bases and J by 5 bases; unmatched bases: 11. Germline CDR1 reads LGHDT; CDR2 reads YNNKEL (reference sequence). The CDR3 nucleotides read TGTGCCAGCAGCTGGTTAACTAGCGGGAGCAGGGACGAGCAGTACTTC. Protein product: CASSWLTSGSRDEQYF.

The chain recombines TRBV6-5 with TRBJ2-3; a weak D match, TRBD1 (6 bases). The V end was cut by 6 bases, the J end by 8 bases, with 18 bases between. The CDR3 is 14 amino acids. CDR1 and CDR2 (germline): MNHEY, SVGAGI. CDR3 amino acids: CASSSAGADTTQYF. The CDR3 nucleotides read TGTGCCAGCAGCTCTGCAGGGGCGGACACTACGCAGTATTTT.

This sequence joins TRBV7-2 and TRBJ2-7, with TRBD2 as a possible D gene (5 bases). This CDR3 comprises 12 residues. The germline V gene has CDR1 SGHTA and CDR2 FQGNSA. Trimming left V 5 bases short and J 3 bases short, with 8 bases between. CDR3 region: CASSVGGYEQYF. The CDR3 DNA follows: TGTGCCAGCAGCGTTGGAGGCTACGAGCAGTACTTC.

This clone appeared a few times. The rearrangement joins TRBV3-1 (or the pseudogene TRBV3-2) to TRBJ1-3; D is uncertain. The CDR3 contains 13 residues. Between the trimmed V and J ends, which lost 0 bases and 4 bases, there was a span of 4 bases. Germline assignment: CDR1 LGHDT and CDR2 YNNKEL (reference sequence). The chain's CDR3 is CASSQDRGNTIYF. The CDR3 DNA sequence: TGTGCCAGCAGCCAAGATCGGGGAAACACCATATATTTT.

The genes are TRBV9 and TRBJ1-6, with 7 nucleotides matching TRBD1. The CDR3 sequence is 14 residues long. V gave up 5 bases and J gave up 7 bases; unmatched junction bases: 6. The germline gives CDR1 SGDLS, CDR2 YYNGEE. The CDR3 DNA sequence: TGTGCCAGCAGTACGACAGGGATGAATTCACCCCTCCACTTT. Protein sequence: CASSTTGMNSPLHF.

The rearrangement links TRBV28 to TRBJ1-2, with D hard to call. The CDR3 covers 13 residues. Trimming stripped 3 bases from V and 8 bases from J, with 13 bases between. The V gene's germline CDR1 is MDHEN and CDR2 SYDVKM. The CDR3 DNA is TGTGCCAGCAGTTTGGTCGGGTGGAAGGGCTACACCTTC. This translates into CASSLVGWKGYTF.

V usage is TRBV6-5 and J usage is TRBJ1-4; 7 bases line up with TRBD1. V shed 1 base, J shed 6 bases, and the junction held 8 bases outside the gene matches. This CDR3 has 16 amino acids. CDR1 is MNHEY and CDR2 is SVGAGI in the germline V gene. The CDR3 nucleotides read TGTGCCAGCAGTTACTTGACAGGGACCGGGGATGAAAAACTGTTTTTT. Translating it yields CASSYLTGTGDEKLFF.

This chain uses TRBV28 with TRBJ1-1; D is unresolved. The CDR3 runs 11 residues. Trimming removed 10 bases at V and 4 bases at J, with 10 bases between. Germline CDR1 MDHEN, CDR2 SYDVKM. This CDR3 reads CATRRGTEAFF. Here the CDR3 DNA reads TGTGCCACCAGGCGGGGCACTGAAGCTTTCTTT.

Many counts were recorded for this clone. The chain's CDR3 is CASSYWGGGTYEQYF. The CDR3 DNA reads TGTGCCAGCAGCTATTGGGGGGGAGGGACCTACGAGCAGTACTTC. This chain connects TRBV7-8 to TRBJ2-7; 7 bases map to TRBD2. The germline gives CDR1 SGHVS, CDR2 FQNEAQ. The V gene end was trimmed by 4 bases and the J gene end by 2 bases; junction bases not matched to a gene: 8. The CDR3 contains 15 residues.

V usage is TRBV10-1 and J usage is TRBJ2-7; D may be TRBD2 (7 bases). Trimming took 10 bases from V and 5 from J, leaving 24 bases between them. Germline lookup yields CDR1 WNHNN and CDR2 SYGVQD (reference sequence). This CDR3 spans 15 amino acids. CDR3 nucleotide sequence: TGCGCCACCAGCCCCCCTCTGGCGGGGGCAAACGAGCAGTACTTC. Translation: CATSPPLAGANEQYF.

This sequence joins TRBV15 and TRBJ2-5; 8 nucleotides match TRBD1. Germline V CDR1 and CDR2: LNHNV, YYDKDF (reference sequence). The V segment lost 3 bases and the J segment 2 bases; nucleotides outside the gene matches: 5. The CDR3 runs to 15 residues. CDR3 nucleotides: TGTGCCACCAGCAGGGGGTGGACAGGGCAAGAGACCCAGTACTTC. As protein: CATSRGWTGQETQYF.

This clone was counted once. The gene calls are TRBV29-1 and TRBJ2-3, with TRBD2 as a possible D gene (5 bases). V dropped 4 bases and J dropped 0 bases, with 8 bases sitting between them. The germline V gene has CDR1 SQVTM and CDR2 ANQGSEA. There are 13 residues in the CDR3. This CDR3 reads CSVAGRSTDTQYF. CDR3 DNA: TGCAGCGTTGCTGGGAGAAGCACAGATACGCAGTATTTT.

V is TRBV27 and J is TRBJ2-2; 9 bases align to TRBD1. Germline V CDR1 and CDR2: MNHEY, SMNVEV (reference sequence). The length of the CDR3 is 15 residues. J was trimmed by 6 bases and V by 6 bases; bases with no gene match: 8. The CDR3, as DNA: TGTGCCAGCAGCCGGGGACAGGGTTTACCCGGGGAGCTGTTTTTT. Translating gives CASSRGQGLPGELFF.

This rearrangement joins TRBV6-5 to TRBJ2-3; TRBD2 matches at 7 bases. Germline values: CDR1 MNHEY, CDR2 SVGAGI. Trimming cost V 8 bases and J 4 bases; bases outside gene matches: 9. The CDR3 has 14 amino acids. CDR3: CASSRGGDADTQYF. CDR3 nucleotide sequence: TGTGCCAGCTCTCGTGGGGGGGATGCAGATACGCAGTATTTT.

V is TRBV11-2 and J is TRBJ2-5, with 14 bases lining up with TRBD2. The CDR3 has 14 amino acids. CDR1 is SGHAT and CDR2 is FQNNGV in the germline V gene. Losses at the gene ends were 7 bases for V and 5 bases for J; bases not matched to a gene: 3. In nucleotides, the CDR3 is TGTGCCAGCAAGGGGACTAGCGGGAGTGAGACCCAGTACTTC. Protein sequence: CASKGTSGSETQYF.

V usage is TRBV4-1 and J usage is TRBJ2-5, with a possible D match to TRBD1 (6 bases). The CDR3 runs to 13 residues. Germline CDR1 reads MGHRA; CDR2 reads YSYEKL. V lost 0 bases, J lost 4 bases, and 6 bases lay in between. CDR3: CASSQEGAETQYF. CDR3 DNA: TGCGCCAGCAGCCAAGAGGGGGCAGAGACCCAGTACTTC.